This TCR beta chain was recorded in a study of cytomegalovirus exposure and HLA in healthy donors. Primers included in the PCR were 60 Vbeta and 13 Jbeta primers. The repertoire was sequenced with immunoSEQ multiplex PCR; TCRdb's copy has only in-frame clones and lacks some. The profile shows under 200,000 clones, roughly 80% of them singletons. The germline V and J ends were trimmed by 8 bases and 0 bases, with 11 bases remaining between them. This CDR3 is built from 13 residues. Germline values: CDR1 MNHEY, CDR2 SMNVEV (reference sequence). The clonotype originates from a woman in her late teens or twenties in good health and CMV-seronegative. J is TRBJ2-7 and V is TRBV27, with D hard to call. Sequenced material: PBMCs. The DNA of the CDR3 is TGTGCCAGCTCCCCTACAGCCTCCTACGAGCAGTACTTC. Protein product: CASSPTASYEQYF.